Shown below are 8 T cell receptor beta chains from a single sample sequenced in a study of CD8 T cells in Susac syndrome. The RNA input was roughly 0.45 to 1 ug, and it was reverse transcribed with random hexamers. MiXCR, applied by TCRdb to the immunoSEQ multiplex PCR reads, yields one record per CDR3 protein. The sample lists roughly 120,000 distinct CDR3 sequences; 90% to 95% were seen once. The specimen was CD4+ T cells from PBMCs. Source of these receptors: a human donor in good health.

The genes are TRBV18 and TRBJ2-7, with 9 positions matching TRBD1. The CDR3 is 15 residues long. Germline V gives CDR1 KGHSH, CDR2 LQKENI. With 5 bases clipped from V and 0 bases from J, the junction kept 5 bases outside the gene matches. CDR3 sequence (DNA): TGTGCCAGCTCAAAGACAGGGGGGAGCTCCTACGAGCAGTACTTC. It yields the protein CASSKTGGSSYEQYF.

The chain recombines TRBV7-2 with TRBJ2-6; D not resolved. The germline V gene has CDR1 SGHTA and CDR2 FQGNSA. This CDR3 has 14 amino acids. Trimming pared 6 bases from V and 0 bases from J, leaving 6 bases between. The CDR3 here is CASSPNSGANVLTF. In DNA form, the CDR3 reads TGTGCCAGCAGTCCTAACTCTGGGGCCAACGTCCTGACTTTC.

The CDR3 loop is CASSIRSFPGGPTDTQYF. CDR3 sequence (DNA): TGTGCCAGTAGTATCAGATCTTTTCCGGGAGGACCCACAGATACGCAGTATTTT. The J gene is TRBJ2-3, the V gene TRBV19; the match to TRBD2 covers 7 bases. In germline, CDR1 is LNHDA, CDR2 SQIVND (reference sequence). CDR3 size: 18 residues. V lost 3 bases to trimming and J lost 2 bases; unmatched junction nucleotides: 14.

This clonotype occurred once. The rearrangement uses TRBV7-9 and TRBJ1-6, with 8 nucleotides matching TRBD1. V lost 4 bases and J lost 10; bases outside the gene matches: 9. The CDR3 has 15 amino acids. Germline CDR1 SEHNR, CDR2 FQNEAQ (reference sequence). CDR3 residues: CASSSDREEASPLHF. The CDR3, as DNA: TGTGCCAGCAGCTCGGACAGGGAGGAGGCCTCACCCCTCCACTTT.

The chain combines TRBV7-8 with TRBJ1-2; maybe TRBD1 (5 bases). V shed 1 base and J shed 2 bases, with 8 bases lying between them. This CDR3 region has 14 residues. CDR1 and CDR2 from the germline V gene are SGHVS and FQNEAQ. CDR3 sequence reads: CASSLVAGNYGYTF. CDR3 sequence (DNA): TGTGCCAGCAGCTTAGTTGCAGGGAACTATGGCTACACCTTC.

The table lists this clonotype with a count of one. V usage is TRBV15 and J usage is TRBJ1-4; no clear D gene. This CDR3 region has 15 residues. Per the germline V gene, CDR1 is LNHNV and CDR2 is YYDKDF (reference sequence). Trimming shortened V by 4 bases and J by 3 bases, and 12 bases separated the two germline ends. The CDR3 loop is CATSNERASNEKLFF. CDR3 DNA: TGTGCCACCAGCAACGAGCGGGCCTCTAATGAAAAACTGTTTTTT.

The J gene is TRBJ1-2, the V gene TRBV5-1, with a possible D match to TRBD1 (6 bases). This CDR3 has 14 residues. V dropped 3 bases and J dropped 6 bases, with 15 bases sitting between them. The V gene's germline CDR1 is SGHRS and CDR2 YFSETQ. This chain's CDR3 is CASSSRDILDGYTF. CDR3 bases: TGCGCCAGCAGCTCAAGGGACATCTTGGATGGCTACACCTTC.

The chain recombines TRBV12-3 or TRBV12-4 with TRBJ2-3; D not resolved. Trimming took off 5 bases at V and 4 bases at J, with 13 bases between the two ends. This CDR3 contains 14 residues. CDR3 nucleotides: TGTGCCAGCAGTACCGGACCACGGGCAGATACGCAGTATTTT. Encoded protein: CASSTGPRADTQYF.